Listed below are T cell receptor beta chains from one sample, sequenced in a study of OX40 agonist ivuxolimab in advanced cancers. Generated by immunoSEQ multiplex PCR, the TCRdb table keeps only in-frame clones and is missing some. The sample has approximately 14,000 clones; around two thirds are singletons. The specimen was CD4+ or CD8+ T cells sorted from blood, collected in a trial of the OX40 agonist ivuxolimab. The receptors were sampled from an adult with an advanced solid tumor such as melanoma, head and neck, liver or kidney cancer. The CDR3 runs from the conserved cysteine through the conserved F or W. The D gene is left open where the match is weak. Clone size is shown for a subset of rows, as once, few, many or a class of expanded clone.

D gene	clone size	V gene	J gene	CDR3 DNA	CDR3 protein
-	-	TRBV4-3	TRBJ2-1	TGCGCCAGCAGCTCCGGACCTTACGAGCAGTTCTTC	CASSSGPYEQFF
-	medium-sized	TRBV4-1	TRBJ2-3	TGCGCCAGCAGAGCAGTCTCTGAGGGAGCAGATACGCAGTATTTT	CASRAVSEGADTQYF
-	medium-sized	TRBV29-1	TRBJ2-7	TGCAGCGTTCCCGCGCCAGGGAGCGAGCAGTACTTC	CSVPAPGSEQYF
-	-	TRBV7-9	TRBJ2-7	TGTGCCAGCAGCTTGGGGGACGAGCAGTACTTC	CASSLGDEQYF
-	-	TRBV19	TRBJ1-5	TGTGCCAGTAGTATGGTGGACAGTAGCAATCAGCCCCAGCATTTT	CASSMVDSSNQPQHF
TRBD2	-	TRBV6-5	TRBJ2-1	TGTGCCAGCAGTTACACCCTAAGCGGGAGCTACAATGAGCAGTTCTTC	CASSYTLSGSYNEQFF
-	-	TRBV2	TRBJ2-2	TGTGCCAGCTGGGGGAGGGGGGCCCTGGAGCTGTTTTTT	CASWGRGALELFF
TRBD2	-	TRBV4-1	TRBJ2-7	TGCGCCAGCAGCCAAGCAGCGGGGGGGCCGTACGAGCAGTACTTC	CASSQAAGGPYEQYF
-	few	TRBV9	TRBJ2-2	TGTGCCAGCAGCGGGTCGAACACCGGGGAGCTGTTTTTT	CASSGSNTGELFF
-	-	TRBV5-1	TRBJ2-1	TGCGCCAGCAGCATCCGGGACCTTAACAATGAGCAGTTCTTC	CASSIRDLNNEQFF
-	-	TRBV6-1	TRBJ2-2	TGTGCCAGCAGGGACGGGGCCGGGGAGCTGTTTTTT	CASRDGAGELFF
-	-	TRBV19	TRBJ2-7	TGTGCCAGTAGTGCGAGTCCTTCCTACGAGCAGTACTTC	CASSASPSYEQYF
TRBD1	-	TRBV4-1	TRBJ2-7	TGTGCCAGCAGCCCCCGGGACAGGGGGCTCTACGAGCAGTACTTC	CASSPRDRGLYEQYF
-	-	TRBV6-5	TRBJ2-3	TGTGCCAGCAGTGTCGGGGACCCTAGCACAGATACGCAGTATTTT	CASSVGDPSTDTQYF
-	-	TRBV13	TRBJ2-1	TGTGCCAGCAGGGAAGGCCCGGCCCTTCCCTACAATGAGCAGTTCTTC	CASREGPALPYNEQFF
-	-	TRBV14	TRBJ1-3	TGTGCCAGCAGCCAAGATCAATGGGCTGGAAACACCATATATTTT	CASSQDQWAGNTIYF
TRBD1	-	TRBV28	TRBJ2-1	TGTGCCAGCAGTCCCAGGGACAGGTTAAGCGATGAGCAGTTCTTC	CASSPRDRLSDEQFF
-	-	TRBV5-5	TRBJ1-2	TGTGCCAGCAGCTTGGAAGACAGCGCCTATGGCTACACCTTC	CASSLEDSAYGYTF
TRBD1	few	TRBV7-9	TRBJ2-7	TGTGCCAGCAGCTCGGGACAGGCCCGGTGGGGGCAGTACTTC	CASSSGQARWGQYF
-	once	TRBV9	TRBJ2-1	TGTGCCAGCAGCTCTCGTGAAGGTGGGCTCTACAATGAGCAGTTCTTC	CASSSREGGLYNEQFF
TRBD1	-	TRBV4-2	TRBJ1-2	TGTGCCAGCAGCATATCCGGGACAGGCGCCTATGGCTACACCTTC	CASSISGTGAYGYTF
TRBD1	-	TRBV4-1	TRBJ1-2	TGCGCCAGCAGCCAAGAACCAGGGGGTCCGCATGGCTACACCTTC	CASSQEPGGPHGYTF
TRBD1	-	TRBV4-1	TRBJ2-7	TGCGCCAGCAGCCTGACGGGACAGGGGCGTTCCTACGAGCAGTACTTC	CASSLTGQGRSYEQYF
-	-	TRBV11-2	TRBJ2-1	TGTGCCAGCAGCCTCCTGGGCTCCTACAATGAGCAGTTCTTC	CASSLLGSYNEQFF
-	-	TRBV5-6	TRBJ1-2	TGTGCCAGCAGCCCCGGTCTTGGGGTTGCCTATGGCTACACCTTC	CASSPGLGVAYGYTF
-	-	TRBV2	TRBJ2-7	TGTGCCAGCAGTGAATACGGTGACACCTGGACAACGGCCTACGAGCAGTACTTC	CASSEYGDTWTTAYEQYF
-	-	TRBV5-6	TRBJ1-4	TGTGCCAGCAGCTTGACAGGGCGGTCTCAACTGTTTTTT	CASSLTGRSQLFF
-	-	TRBV19	TRBJ2-3	TGTGCCAGTAGTATTAAGGGTTTCACAGATACGCAGTATTTT	CASSIKGFTDTQYF
-	once	TRBV4-2	TRBJ1-5	TGTGCCAGCAGCGCCGAGGGGCGGCGGAATCAGCCCCAGCATTTT	CASSAEGRRNQPQHF